A selection of T cell receptor beta chains follows, all from one sample in a study of cytotoxic CD8 clonotypes in ibrutinib-treated CLL. Only in-frame clones appear in the TCRdb table, and some are missing; sequencing was by immunoSEQ multiplex PCR. The sample holds around 310,000 clones, almost 80% seen once. The sample here was PBMCs, taken before ibrutinib treatment. Every receptor here comes from a human donor with chronic lymphocytic leukemia. The CDR3 runs from the conserved cysteine through the conserved F or W. Fields, in order: V gene, clone size, J gene, D gene, CDR3 DNA, CDR3 protein. A D gene is named only where the DNA matches it firmly. Part of the rows lack a size; the others show once, few, many or a class for expanded clones.

V gene: TRBV6-5
clone size: few
J gene: TRBJ1-1
D gene: TRBD1
CDR3 DNA: TGTGCCAGCAGCTCCCCCCGACAGGGGAAAACTGAAGCTTTCTTT
CDR3 protein: CASSSPRQGKTEAFF

V gene: TRBV5-1
clone size: .
J gene: TRBJ2-1
D gene: TRBD2
CDR3 DNA: TGCGCCAGCAGCTTGGGACTAGCGGGAGTGCCCGTCGGGGATGAGCAGTTCTTC
CDR3 protein: CASSLGLAGVPVGDEQFF

V gene: TRBV19
clone size: few
J gene: TRBJ1-2
D gene: TRBD1
CDR3 DNA: TGTGCCACCTGGGACAGGGCAGTGTATGGCTACACCTTC
CDR3 protein: CATWDRAVYGYTF

V gene: TRBV28
clone size: once
J gene: TRBJ1-1
D gene: TRBD1
CDR3 DNA: TGTGCCAGCAGTCCGACAGGGACGCCCACTGAAGCTTTCTTT
CDR3 protein: CASSPTGTPTEAFF

V gene: TRBV5-1
clone size: few
J gene: TRBJ1-1
D gene: .
CDR3 DNA: TGCGCCAGCAGCTTGTTGGGTAACACTGAAGCTTTCTTT
CDR3 protein: CASSLLGNTEAFF

V gene: TRBV7-8
clone size: .
J gene: TRBJ1-2
D gene: .
CDR3 DNA: TGTGCCAGCAGCTTCCCCAGGGGCGAAACCTCCTTGAGGGGTGGCTACACCTTC
CDR3 protein: CASSFPRGETSLRGGYTF

V gene: TRBV25-1
clone size: .
J gene: TRBJ1-1
D gene: .
CDR3 DNA: TGTGCCAGCAGTGAATCGTCGGGTCGTAACACTGAAGCTTTCTTT
CDR3 protein: CASSESSGRNTEAFF

V gene: TRBV29-1
clone size: .
J gene: TRBJ2-1
D gene: .
CDR3 DNA: TGCAGCGCTGAAGAAGCACAGGGAACAGGGACGTTCTTC
CDR3 protein: CSAEEAQGTGTFF

V gene: TRBV28
clone size: .
J gene: TRBJ2-3
D gene: TRBD1
CDR3 DNA: TGTGCCAGCAGTTTAATCGGACAGGGGGACACAGATACGCAGTATTTT
CDR3 protein: CASSLIGQGDTDTQYF

V gene: TRBV7-6
clone size: .
J gene: TRBJ2-1
D gene: .
CDR3 DNA: TGTGCCAGCAGCTTTTCGTCTAGTGGGACTTTCTACAATGAGCAGTTCTTC
CDR3 protein: CASSFSSSGTFYNEQFF

V gene: TRBV6-5
clone size: .
J gene: TRBJ1-4
D gene: TRBD1
CDR3 DNA: TGTGCCAGCACCCGGACAGGGGGTGAAAAACTGTTTTTT
CDR3 protein: CASTRTGGEKLFF

V gene: TRBV5-1
clone size: few
J gene: TRBJ2-7
D gene: TRBD2
CDR3 DNA: TGCGCCAGCAGTCCCTGGGGTGGCGGACTAGCGGGAGACGAGCAGTACTTC
CDR3 protein: CASSPWGGGLAGDEQYF

V gene: TRBV7-7
clone size: .
J gene: TRBJ2-1
D gene: .
CDR3 DNA: TGTGCTAGCAGCTTATCTGAATTCGGGGAGCAGTTCTTC
CDR3 protein: CASSLSEFGEQFF

V gene: TRBV6-1
clone size: few
J gene: TRBJ1-2
D gene: TRBD1
CDR3 DNA: TGTGCCAGCAGTGAATACAGGGGGCACGGCTACACCTTC
CDR3 protein: CASSEYRGHGYTF

V gene: TRBV19
clone size: few
J gene: TRBJ2-7
D gene: .
CDR3 DNA: TGTGCCAGTAGTATTGGATCGCCTTACGAGCAGTACTTC
CDR3 protein: CASSIGSPYEQYF

V gene: TRBV15
clone size: .
J gene: TRBJ2-7
D gene: TRBD1
CDR3 DNA: TGTGCCACCAGCAGAGATCGACAGGGGGCGGGCGAGCAGTACTTC
CDR3 protein: CATSRDRQGAGEQYF

V gene: TRBV7-2
clone size: .
J gene: TRBJ2-7
D gene: .
CDR3 DNA: TGTGCCAGCAGCCCCAGTAGGCCACAGCTCACCGAGCAGTACTTC
CDR3 protein: CASSPSRPQLTEQYF

V gene: TRBV6-5
clone size: .
J gene: TRBJ1-1
D gene: .
CDR3 DNA: TGTGCCTCCAGGAGGGCACTGAACACTGAAGCTTTCTTT
CDR3 protein: CASRRALNTEAFF

V gene: TRBV14
clone size: .
J gene: TRBJ2-7
D gene: .
CDR3 DNA: TGTGCCAGCAGCCAAGCGGGACTCTCCTACGAGCAGTACTTC
CDR3 protein: CASSQAGLSYEQYF

V gene: TRBV19
clone size: .
J gene: TRBJ2-7
D gene: TRBD2
CDR3 DNA: TGTGCCAGTAGTATAGGACTAGCGCCGACCTACGAGCAGTACTTC
CDR3 protein: CASSIGLAPTYEQYF

V gene: TRBV5-1
clone size: .
J gene: TRBJ2-5
D gene: TRBD2
CDR3 DNA: TGCGCCAGCAGCTCAGCGGCGGTAGCGGGAGGGCCAGGAAAGACCCAGTACTTC
CDR3 protein: CASSSAAVAGGPGKTQYF

V gene: TRBV2
clone size: .
J gene: TRBJ2-7
D gene: TRBD2
CDR3 DNA: TGTGAAACAGTTCCCCAGCGGGATACCACCAGTTACGAGCAGTACTTC
CDR3 protein: CETVPQRDTTSYEQYF

V gene: TRBV7-2
clone size: .
J gene: TRBJ2-1
D gene: TRBD2
CDR3 DNA: TGTGCCAGCAGCTTAGAGTGGGGTAGCGGGAGATTCCTGTTCTTC
CDR3 protein: CASSLEWGSGRFLFF

V gene: TRBV19
clone size: .
J gene: TRBJ1-2
D gene: .
CDR3 DNA: TGTGCCAGTAGTATCCGCCCATCCTCGGGCTATGGCTACACCTTC
CDR3 protein: CASSIRPSSGYGYTF